A selection of T cell receptor beta chains follows, all from one sample in a study of blood T cell repertoires in COVID-19. Data came from immunoSEQ multiplex PCR; TCRdb stores just in-frame clones and leaves some out. The repertoire consists of 150,000 to 200,000 clones, with approximately 86% occurring once and the leading ten covering around 8.2%. Sequenced input: peripheral blood. The receptor set was obtained from a man in his 60s with acute or convalescent COVID-19. Both conserved end residues are part of each CDR3. The D gene is left open where the match is weak. Where a row states a size, it is once, few, many or the class of an expanded clone; other rows omit it.

DNA	CDR3	D	J	size	V
TGTGCCAGCAGTTACTCTCCCCAGGGTGGATACGAGCAGTACTTC	CASSYSPQGGYEQYF	NA	TRBJ2-7	once	TRBV6-5
TGTGCCAGCAGTATTGGTAAGGGGCACAGCTCTGGAAACACCATATATTTT	CASSIGKGHSSGNTIYF	NA	TRBJ1-3	NA	TRBV28
TGTGCCAGCAGTTTTCGGGGAGTCCACCAGCCCCAGCATTTT	CASSFRGVHQPQHF	NA	TRBJ1-5	NA	TRBV27
TGTGCCAGCAGCTTAGGCAGGGGGTGGTCTGGAAACACCATATATTTT	CASSLGRGWSGNTIYF	TRBD1	TRBJ1-3	NA	TRBV7-9
TGTGCCAGCAGCCAGACACGGTATGGCTACACCTTC	CASSQTRYGYTF	NA	TRBJ1-2	once	TRBV3-1/TRBV3-2
TGTGCCAGCAGAAGGCGGGAGTACGAGCAGTACTTC	CASRRREYEQYF	TRBD2	TRBJ2-7	NA	TRBV12-3/TRBV12-4
TGTGCCAGCCCCCTTCCCCTGAAGTTGCCACTCCTGTATAATTCACCCCTCCACTTT	CASPLPLKLPLLYNSPLHF	NA	TRBJ1-6	NA	TRBV7-3
TGTGCCACCAGCGGCCGGACTAGCGGGATAGCTTACAATGAGCAGTTCTTC	CATSGRTSGIAYNEQFF	TRBD2	TRBJ2-1	NA	TRBV15
TGTGCCAGCACCCTGGACAGGGGAAACACCATATATTTT	CASTLDRGNTIYF	TRBD1	TRBJ1-3	once	TRBV6-5
TGTGCCGGCGGAGGACGGGGAACGGTCGAGCAGTACTTC	CAGGGRGTVEQYF	NA	TRBJ2-7	NA	TRBV30
TGTGCCATCAGTGAGTCCGGGCTAGCGGGAGTGGGCACCGGGGAGCTGTTTTTT	CAISESGLAGVGTGELFF	TRBD2	TRBJ2-2	NA	TRBV10-3
TGTGCCACCAGTGTCGGGGGGCTTGCCGGCACAGATACGCAGTATTTT	CATSVGGLAGTDTQYF	NA	TRBJ2-3	NA	TRBV24-1
TGTGCCAGCAGCCAAGCCTCAGGGAGGGACTACTCCTACGAGCAGTACTTC	CASSQASGRDYSYEQYF	TRBD2	TRBJ2-7	NA	TRBV3-1/TRBV3-2
TGCGCCAGCAGTCGGGACAGGCCAACTAATGAAAAACTGTTTTTT	CASSRDRPTNEKLFF	TRBD1	TRBJ1-4	NA	TRBV5-1
TGTGCCAGCCGGAGACCCCATTCCTACGAGCAGTACTTC	CASRRPHSYEQYF	NA	TRBJ2-7	NA	TRBV6-5
TGTGCCTGCCGGGGACAGGGGACCGATGAGCAGTTCTTC	CACRGQGTDEQFF	TRBD1	TRBJ2-1	NA	TRBV28
TGTGCCAGCAGCTTAGCCTTCACAGATACGCAGTATTTT	CASSLAFTDTQYF	NA	TRBJ2-3	few	TRBV7-2
TGTGCCAGCAGTGAACTCGGGTTGAACACTGAAGCTTTCTTT	CASSELGLNTEAFF	NA	TRBJ1-1	NA	TRBV2
TGTGCCAGCAGTCGGGAACAGTTGCGCATCTATGGCTACACCTTC	CASSREQLRIYGYTF	NA	TRBJ1-2	NA	TRBV28
TGTGCCAGCAGAATAATAACAGGGATCGGGGAGCTGTTTTTT	CASRIITGIGELFF	NA	TRBJ2-2	once	TRBV27
TGTGCCGCCCACAGGGGAGGCGCAGATACGCAGTATTTT	CAAHRGGADTQYF	NA	TRBJ2-3	once	TRBV28
TGTGCCAGCAGTCAATTGAGGGGACTAGCGGGAAGTAGGGCCAAAAACATTCAGTACTTC	CASSQLRGLAGSRAKNIQYF	TRBD2	TRBJ2-4	NA	TRBV28
TGTGCCAGCAGCCTGTCTCTACTCACTGAAGCTTTCTTT	CASSLSLLTEAFF	NA	TRBJ1-1	NA	TRBV3-1/TRBV3-2
TGTGCCAGCCAAATTGGAGAATACAATGAGCAGTTCTTC	CASQIGEYNEQFF	NA	TRBJ2-1	NA	TRBV2
TGTGCCAGCTCACCCCCCAGCTCCTACGAGCAGTACTTC	CASSPPSSYEQYF	NA	TRBJ2-7	once	TRBV18
TGTGCCAGCAGTAGAGGGATTTATCAGCCCCAGCATTTT	CASSRGIYQPQHF	NA	TRBJ1-5	NA	TRBV28
TGTGCCAGCAGTTATCAGGGTGGCACTGAAGCTTTCTTT	CASSYQGGTEAFF	NA	TRBJ1-1	NA	TRBV6-5
TGTGCCAGCAGCCAAGATCTCGGGGGACTAGAGACAGATACGCAGTATTTT	CASSQDLGGLETDTQYF	TRBD2	TRBJ2-3	NA	TRBV3-1/TRBV3-2
TGTGCCACCAGTGATGCCGGGACAGGGTTTACAGATACGCAGTATTTT	CATSDAGTGFTDTQYF	TRBD1	TRBJ2-3	NA	TRBV24-1
TGTGCCAGCACCGAAGGTGGGGCAGGGGATTCCTACGAGCAGTACTTC	CASTEGGAGDSYEQYF	NA	TRBJ2-7	NA	TRBV28
TGTGCCAGCAGCTCAAAGACAGGGGGTACCAACGAGCAGTACTTC	CASSSKTGGTNEQYF	TRBD1	TRBJ2-7	NA	TRBV7-2
TGTGCCACCTGGGACAGAGACAATCAGCCCCAGCATTTT	CATWDRDNQPQHF	TRBD1	TRBJ1-5	NA	TRBV19
TGTGCCAGCAGCTTAGGTTGCGGGAACCAGCCCCAGCATTTT	CASSLGCGNQPQHF	NA	TRBJ1-5	NA	TRBV11-3
TGTGCCAGCAGCTCGGGAGGTGGGGGCTACGAGCAGTACTTC	CASSSGGGGYEQYF	TRBD2	TRBJ2-7	NA	TRBV7-3
TGTGCCAGTACCCGACTAGCGGGGTCTGGTGAGCAGTTCTTC	CASTRLAGSGEQFF	TRBD2	TRBJ2-1	NA	TRBV19
TGTGCCAGCAGCACTGGACTAGCGGGGGGCGAGCAGTACTTC	CASSTGLAGGEQYF	TRBD2	TRBJ2-7	NA	TRBV6-6
TGTGCCAGCTCACCAAGCGGTACCTCTGGAAACACCATATATTTT	CASSPSGTSGNTIYF	NA	TRBJ1-3	NA	TRBV18
TGTGCCAGCAGCTCTAATGGAGGGTACCAGCCCCAGCATTTT	CASSSNGGYQPQHF	NA	TRBJ1-5	NA	TRBV7-2
TGTGCCTGGAGTCTCACCCCGGGACAGGGGGCTGACGAGCAGTACTTC	CAWSLTPGQGADEQYF	TRBD1	TRBJ2-7	NA	TRBV30
TGTGCCAGTAGTATAGAGGGCAGGGTGCACGAGCAGTACTTC	CASSIEGRVHEQYF	NA	TRBJ2-7	NA	TRBV19
TGTGCCAGCAGGTTAGGCGGACAGTCGGGCACTGAAGCTTTCTTT	CASRLGGQSGTEAFF	NA	TRBJ1-1	NA	TRBV7-3
TGCGCCAGCAGCTTGACGGACAGCTATGGCTACACCTTC	CASSLTDSYGYTF	NA	TRBJ1-2	NA	TRBV5-1
TGTGCCAGCAGCTTAGGTCTCTCTGCGGAGCAGTACTTC	CASSLGLSAEQYF	NA	TRBJ2-7	once	TRBV7-9
TGTGCCACCAGCCCGCCGGGGAGCGCGAGCTCCTACGAGCAGTACTTC	CATSPPGSASSYEQYF	NA	TRBJ2-7	NA	TRBV15